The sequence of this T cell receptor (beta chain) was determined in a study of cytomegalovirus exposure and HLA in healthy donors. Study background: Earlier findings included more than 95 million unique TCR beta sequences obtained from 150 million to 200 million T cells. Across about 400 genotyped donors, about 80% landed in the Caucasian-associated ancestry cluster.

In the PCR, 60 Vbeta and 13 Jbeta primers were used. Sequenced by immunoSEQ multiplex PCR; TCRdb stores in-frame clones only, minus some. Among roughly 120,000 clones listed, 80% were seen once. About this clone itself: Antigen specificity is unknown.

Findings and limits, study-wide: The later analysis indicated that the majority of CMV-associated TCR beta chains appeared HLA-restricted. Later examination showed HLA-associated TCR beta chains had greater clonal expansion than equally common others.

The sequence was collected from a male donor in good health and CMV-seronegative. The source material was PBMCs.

The CDR3 nucleotides are TGCGCCAGCAGCTCGGGGGGGCGGGGGGTCCCGTACCAAGAGACCCAGTACTTC. Protein product: CASSSGGRGVPYQETQYF. V is TRBV5-1 and J is TRBJ2-5; the match to TRBD2 covers 8 bases. The CDR3 has 18 residues. Losses at the gene ends were 3 bases for V and 0 bases for J; bases not matched to a gene: 13. The V gene's germline CDR1 is SGHRS and CDR2 YFSETQ.